Here is one T cell receptor (beta chain) with its context. Antigen: not known. Patients were all untreated before their thyroid surgery. This sample was included in a study of metastatic and nonmetastatic thyroid tumors. About the research overall: Repertoire comparisons spanned blood and tumor or nodule tissue from malignant and benign thyroid patients.

V shed 4 bases and J shed 6 bases, with 7 bases lying between them. The CDR3 contains 13 residues. CDR1 is LGHDT, CDR2 YNNKEL, per germline (reference sequence). The study, taken as a whole, reports: Malignant tumors reportedly showed significantly higher TCR beta diversity than benign nodules in both blood and tumor.

In the original analysis: A classifier of distant metastasis in papillary thyroid cancer was built from CDR3 differences (across clinicopathological groups). TCRdb re-analyzed the PCR reads through MiXCR. It is TCRdb's table, rather than the study itself, that gives the V and J calls and clone size. The data contain some 41,000 clones, approximately 15% of them singletons. This rearrangement joins TRBV3-1 to TRBJ1-6; D not resolved. This TCR was sampled from a female donor with papillary thyroid cancer or a benign thyroid nodule (not recorded which). Some clones in this sample may be carry-over from other donors' samples. Sequencing was done on a sample of blood. Here the CDR3 DNA reads TGTGCCAGCAGCCCTCAAAGTAATTCACCCCTCCACTTT. Translating gives CASSPQSNSPLHF.